This T cell receptor (beta chain) was sequenced during a study of technical replicates of blood from a few donors. With 4 bases removed from V and 0 bases from J, the gap between germline ends came to 12 bases. Germline V gives CDR1 SGHRS, CDR2 YFSETQ. CDR3 length: 15 amino acids. Method: immunoSEQ multiplex PCR; TCRdb's copy keeps in-frame clones and lacks some. The repertoire holds about 48,000 clones, roughly 92% seen once, with roughly 3.9% in the top ten. Material: PBMCs. The V and J genes are TRBV5-1 and TRBJ2-3; tentative D call: TRBD2 (6 bases). This sequence originates from a human donor in good health. Some clones in this sample may be carry-over from other donors' samples. The CDR3 region is CASSHPGASTDTQYF. CDR3 DNA: TGCGCCAGCAGCCATCCGGGAGCTAGCACAGATACGCAGTATTTT.